These 25 T cell receptor beta chains originate from one sample sequenced in a study of type 1 regulatory T cells. TCRdb used MiXCR to reprocess the reads, holding one entry per CDR3 protein. The sample comprises about 67,000 distinct CDR3 sequences, around 49% of which are singletons, and roughly 2.1% rests with the top ten. Their antigens are not known. Material for sequencing was cultured non-Tr1 T cells, either the whole culture or a sorted T cell fraction (not recorded which). These receptors were obtained from a human donor in good health.

The chain has TRBV6-6 and TRBJ1-2, with 7 bases lining up with TRBD1. The CDR3 spans 17 residues. The germline V gene has CDR1 MNHNY and CDR2 SVGAGI (reference sequence). The trim removed 0 bases at V and 5 bases at J, leaving 12 bases unmatched. This chain's CDR3 is CASSYSVRQGESYGYTF. For the CDR3, the DNA is TGTGCCAGCAGTTACTCGGTGCGACAGGGAGAGTCTTATGGCTACACCTTC.

The sample holds many counts of this clonotype. The gene calls are TRBV4-2 and TRBJ1-2; D gene uncertain. Germline assignment: CDR1 LGHNA and CDR2 YNFKEQ. With 0 bases removed from V and 7 bases from J, the gap between germline ends came to 9 bases. There are 13 residues in the CDR3. In DNA, the CDR3 is TGTGCCAGCAGCCAAGATTCAGGACTTGGCTACACCTTC. It specifies CASSQDSGLGYTF.

This clonotype was observed a few times. This chain uses TRBV20-1 with TRBJ1-6, with D perhaps TRBD1 (5 bases). From germline, CDR1 is DFQATT and CDR2 SNEGSKA (reference sequence). Trimming cost V 3 bases and J 9 bases, with 18 bases left between them. This CDR3 contains 15 residues. CDR3 residues: CSASVGRGVGSPLHF. In DNA form, the CDR3 reads TGCAGTGCTAGTGTTGGTCGGGGGGTCGGTTCACCCCTCCACTTT.

This clonotype was found a few times. The rearrangement joins TRBV2 to TRBJ2-6, with TRBD2 as a possible D gene (5 bases). Per germline, CDR1 SNHLY and CDR2 FYNNEI. The CDR3 length is 14 residues. V was cut by 8 bases and J by 0 bases, with 8 bases left in between. The CDR3 DNA reads TGTGCCAGCGGGAGTCGCTCTGGGGCCAACGTCCTGACTTTC. As protein: CASGSRSGANVLTF.

V is TRBV3-1 and J is TRBJ2-5; 11 bases match TRBD2. The CDR3 covers 15 residues. Germline V lookup: CDR1 LGHDT, CDR2 YNNKEL (reference sequence). J was trimmed by 7 bases and V by 4 bases; bases with no gene match: 8. Written as DNA, the CDR3 is TGTGCCAGCAGCCGGAGGGGTACTAGCGGGGGGACCCAGTACTTC. The encoded protein is CASSRRGTSGGTQYF.

This clonotype was counted only a few times. The chain couples TRBV7-2 to TRBJ2-3, with 7 positions matching TRBD1. The V segment lost 5 bases and the J segment 4 bases; nucleotides outside the gene matches: 9. CDR1 is SGHTA, CDR2 FQGNSA, per germline. The CDR3 has 15 amino acids. The CDR3 DNA follows: TGTGCCAGCAGCCCCGGACAGGTCTTCGCAGATACGCAGTATTTT. This encodes CASSPGQVFADTQYF.

This clonotype was seen a handful of times. The chain uses TRBV5-1 and TRBJ2-3; the D call may be TRBD1 or TRBD2 (5 bases each). CDR1 and CDR2 from the germline V gene are SGHRS and YFSETQ. The CDR3 sequence is 15 residues long. Trimming cost V 4 bases and J 5 bases, with 17 bases left between them. The CDR3, as DNA: TGCGCCAGCAGCCAGACACCCGGGGCCCGAGATACGCAGTATTTT. Amino acids: CASSQTPGARDTQYF. The full variable domain, rest sourced from reference TRBV5-1 and TRBJ2-3, is KAGVTQTPRYLIKTRGQQVTLSCSPISGHRSVSWYQQTPGQGLQFLFEYFSETQRNKGNFPGRFSGRQFSNSRSEMNVSTLELGDSALYLCASSQTPGARDTQYFGPGTRLTVL.

This clonotype was recorded many times. The chain uses TRBV3-1 and TRBJ1-2; 7 positions agree with TRBD1. V dropped 4 bases and J dropped 8; count of bases not matched to a gene: 10. CDR3 size: 14 residues. Germline V CDR1 and CDR2: LGHDT, YNNKEL (reference sequence). The CDR3 nucleotides read TGTGCCAGCAGCCCCGATTCGACAGGGTCCGGCTACACCTTC. Its protein is CASSPDSTGSGYTF.

The chain has TRBV28 and TRBJ2-7; D may correspond to TRBD1 or TRBD2 (6 bases each). CDR1 and CDR2 from the germline V gene are MDHEN and SYDVKM. V lost 8 bases, J lost 7 bases, and 21 bases lay in between. This CDR3 is built from 14 residues. The CDR3 sequence: CASEAAGVGREQYF. CDR3 nucleotide sequence: TGTGCCAGCGAGGCTGCAGGGGTGGGGAGGGAGCAGTACTTC.

The CDR3 spells CASSLDRAEGEQYF. In DNA, the CDR3 is TGTGCCAGCAGCTTAGACAGGGCCGAGGGCGAGCAGTACTTC. The gene calls are TRBV7-9 and TRBJ2-7; maybe TRBD1 (6 bases). Trimming shortened V by 1 base and J by 6 bases, and 13 bases separated the two germline ends. The germline V gene encodes CDR1 SEHNR and CDR2 FQNEAQ (reference sequence). CDR3 size: 14 residues.

The chain uses TRBV19 and TRBJ2-1; 10 bases map to TRBD2. This CDR3 has 17 amino acids. Looked up from germline, CDR1 is LNHDA and CDR2 is SQIVND (reference sequence). V shed 1 base, J shed 4 bases, and the junction held 7 bases outside the gene matches. The CDR3 sequence is CASSIGGLAGAYNEQFF. Written as DNA, the CDR3 is TGTGCCAGTAGTATAGGGGGGCTAGCGGGGGCATACAATGAGCAGTTCTTC.

The CDR3 DNA reads TGTGCCAGTAGTGACCGGGACCGACACTACGAGCAGTACTTC. Translated, it gives CASSDRDRHYEQYF. The rearrangement links TRBV19 to TRBJ2-7; tentatively, D is TRBD1 or TRBD2 (5 bases each). Trimming stripped 5 bases from V and 3 bases from J, with 14 bases between. The germline CDR1 and CDR2 sequences are LNHDA and SQIVND (reference sequence). The CDR3 is made up of 14 amino acids.

This clonotype showed up just a few times. The genes are TRBV5-1 and TRBJ2-3; no firm D call. V lost 4 bases to trimming and J lost 0 bases, with 12 bases between them. CDR1 and CDR2 from the germline V gene are SGHRS and YFSETQ. CDR3 length: 15 amino acids. CDR3 region: CASSPQNPSTDTQYF. The CDR3 DNA reads TGCGCCAGCAGCCCCCAAAATCCTAGCACAGATACGCAGTATTTT.

This chain links TRBV10-2 with TRBJ1-2; TRBD1 might be the D (5 bases). CDR3 size: 13 residues. Trimming stripped 4 bases from V and 1 base from J, with 7 bases between. Germline CDR1 WSHSY, CDR2 SAAADI. CDR3 in DNA: TGCGCCAGCAGTGGGGGGGATAACTATGGCTACACCTTC. Protein product: CASSGGDNYGYTF.

This clonotype was observed a few times. The chain links TRBV5-1 to TRBJ2-1; unclear D gene. The V end lost 4 bases, the J end lost 13 bases, and 18 bases lay between the germline ends. There are 13 residues in the CDR3. Germline V lookup: CDR1 SGHRS, CDR2 YFSETQ. The DNA of the CDR3 is TGCGCCAGCAGCGAGCAGGCTCGAGAAAGACAGTTCTTC. The encoded protein is CASSEQARERQFF.

This chain joins TRBV20-1 and TRBJ2-7; no clear D gene. This CDR3 is built from 12 residues. The ends were cut back, 5 bases at V and 1 base at J, with 9 bases in the middle. CDR1 and CDR2 from the germline V gene are DFQATT and SNEGSKA (reference sequence). For the CDR3, the DNA is TGCAGTGCTTCTGACAATTCCTACGAGCAGTACTTC. Its protein is CSASDNSYEQYF.

The chain is built from TRBV2 and TRBJ1-1; TRBD1 is a possible D gene (6 bases). Per the germline V gene, CDR1 is SNHLY and CDR2 is FYNNEI. The CDR3 covers 15 residues. The V gene lost 4 bases and the J gene lost 3 bases, with 15 bases spanning the gap. The CDR3 region is CASSAPRGAYTEAFF. CDR3 bases: TGTGCCAGCAGTGCTCCCAGGGGAGCGTACACTGAAGCTTTCTTT.

The chain is built from TRBV5-1 and TRBJ2-3; TRBD2 aligns across 8 bases. The CDR3 extends over 16 amino acids. Germline CDR1 reads SGHRS; CDR2 reads YFSETQ. Trimming took 2 bases from V and 2 from J; bases not matched to a gene: 7. CDR3 sequence reads: CASSFYSGANTDTQYF. CDR3 sequence (DNA): TGCGCCAGCAGCTTCTATAGCGGGGCTAACACAGATACGCAGTATTTT. Variable domain in full (rest from reference TRBV5-1 and TRBJ2-3): KAGVTQTPRYLIKTRGQQVTLSCSPISGHRSVSWYQQTPGQGLQFLFEYFSETQRNKGNFPGRFSGRQFSNSRSEMNVSTLELGDSALYLCASSFYSGANTDTQYFGPGTRLTVL.

This clonotype was counted a few times. The chain links TRBV12-3 or TRBV12-4 to TRBJ2-3, with 8 bases that match TRBD2. The CDR3 sequence is 15 residues long. Trimming at V came to 4 bases and at J to 1 base, leaving 4 bases not matched to a gene. The CDR3 nucleotides read TGTGCCAGCAGTTCTCCCGGGGGGGGCACAGATACGCAGTATTTT. As protein: CASSSPGGGTDTQYF.

V and J are TRBV14 and TRBJ2-3, with D possibly being TRBD2 (5 bases). The germline V gene encodes CDR1 SGHDN and CDR2 FVKESK. V was shortened by 3 bases and J by 0 bases, with 16 bases between the two germline ends. The CDR3 totals 17 residues. In DNA, the CDR3 is TGTGCCAGCAGCCAGAAGACTGGAGGAGCAAGCACAGATACGCAGTATTTT. It translates to CASSQKTGGASTDTQYF.

This clonotype was detected a few times. The chain's CDR3 is CASSLVAKRGVQETQYF. For the CDR3, the DNA is TGTGCCAGCAGCTTAGTGGCGAAGCGGGGGGTCCAAGAGACCCAGTACTTC. V usage is TRBV13 and J usage is TRBJ2-5, with 9 positions matching TRBD2. Germline V gene data show CDR1 as PRHDT and CDR2 as FYEKMQ (reference sequence). Trimming at V came to 1 base and at J to 1 base, leaving 7 bases not matched to a gene. This CDR3 has 17 residues.

V and J are TRBV6-1 and TRBJ1-1, with D possibly matching TRBD1 (6 bases). The CDR3 is 16 amino acids. Germline loops: CDR1 MNHNS, CDR2 SASEGT. The V gene lost 0 bases and the J gene lost 2 bases, with 13 bases spanning the gap. The CDR3 here is CASSEARGGPNTEAFF. CDR3 nucleotide sequence: TGTGCCAGCAGTGAAGCGCGCGGGGGGCCAAACACTGAAGCTTTCTTT.

This clonotype came up once. The rearrangement links TRBV12-3 or TRBV12-4 to TRBJ1-1; weak D call: TRBD1 (5 bases). The CDR3 length is 14 residues. The V and J ends lost 5 bases and 2 bases respectively, with 12 bases between them. The CDR3 DNA sequence: TGTGCCAGCAGTACCATGACAGTCAACACTGAAGCTTTCTTT. Protein sequence: CASSTMTVNTEAFF.

CDR3 residues: CSVRAGGQGNEQFF. CDR3 DNA: TGCAGCGTCCGAGCGGGGGGGCAGGGCAATGAGCAGTTCTTC. This sequence joins TRBV29-1 and TRBJ2-1; 10 bases map to TRBD2. CDR1 and CDR2 (germline): SQVTM, ANQGSEA. The CDR3 is made up of 14 amino acids. V lost 6 bases and J lost 6; bases outside the gene matches: 8.

V and J are TRBV20-1 and TRBJ2-5; perhaps TRBD2 as D (7 bases). Germline V lookup: CDR1 DFQATT, CDR2 SNEGSKA (reference sequence). The V end lost 7 bases, the J end lost 3 bases, and 18 bases lay between the germline ends. The CDR3 totals 14 residues. The CDR3 reads CSGRGGLGKETQYF. The DNA of the CDR3 is TGCAGTGGCAGGGGTGGACTAGGAAAAGAGACCCAGTACTTC.